This T cell receptor (beta chain) was obtained from a study of blood T cell repertoires in COVID-19 (TCRdb year 2020). Background on the whole study: Samples from collaborators originated in the United States, Italy and Spain and spanned both the acute and convalescent phases of COVID-19. The material from the prospective study consisted of cDNA or gDNA derived from T cells, B-cell-depleted T cells, or PBMCs. Subjects who had been exposed to COVID-19, were actively infected with it, or had recovered from it provided the deeply sampled blood TCRbeta repertoires that made up the dataset. The repertoires were released in a freely available public database meant as a resource for research on the immune response to SARS-CoV-2. The samples were drawn from the first 160 participants of the ongoing ImmuneRACE study and from 950 to 1,500 subjects provided by 6 global collaborators. The sample metadata nearly always contained a de-identified subject ID, COVID-19 status, age in years and sex. Where HLA class I and class II types were available, the types were taken from metadata supplied by the sample provider, not from assay-based typing.

The CDR1 and CDR2 encoded by the germline V gene (reference sequence) are SGHNT and YYREEE. V sheds 4 bases and J sheds 5 bases, leaving 21 bases between their ends. Including cysteine and phenylalanine, the CDR3 has 16 amino acids. Only CDR3 DNA is held: 48 bases, read in frame from base 1. Concerning this clone itself: It lacks a known antigen. Within one base of it there is no much larger clone, and no base qualities were kept.

TCRbeta CDR3 regions were amplified from genomic DNA using the immunoSEQ Assay, a bias-controlled multiplex PCR. Regarding the original processing steps: Nucleated cell counts per sample were estimated from amplification of reference gene primers within the assay. Sequence reads were collapsed and filtered to measure the absolute abundance of every unique TCRbeta CDR3 rearrangement. For each sample, productive Simpson clonality was calculated by taking the square root of Simpson's diversity index across productive rearrangements. Held by TCRdb, this immuneACCESS table contains in-frame sequences only and omits some clones. Under half of the omission traces to an unresolved V gene where checked; the cause of the rest is unknown. The V and J calls and the clone size are those of that table, but D and trimming were determined from the DNA. The sample data list about 130,000 clones, and about 91% of these were observed just once. The ten largest clones add up to 10% to 13% of the sample.

Each collaborating institution followed its own protocols to collect whole blood in K2EDTA tubes. For TCRbeta analysis, collaborators shipped samples in one of three forms: frozen whole blood, isolated PBMCs, or DNA extracted from either of those sample types. General conclusions and limits of the study: Clinical and demographic metadata were provided uncurated, with the amount varying by source and participant.

The sequence was collected from a man aged 45 to 65 with acute or convalescent COVID-19. The sequencing sample was made of peripheral blood. Recombination linked TRBV5-4 to TRBJ1-2, and TRBD1 may be the D gene, going by 5 matching bases. At the DNA level, the sequence is TGTGCCAGCAGCACGTTAGATCAGGGATACCAGTATGGCTACACCTTC. The encoded protein is CASSTLDQGYQYGYTF.